This T cell receptor beta chain was obtained from a study of T-cell memory formation after mild COVID-19. Study-wide results and caveats: Chiefly within CM and EM were the contracting CD4+ clones; CD8+ ones were within EMRA.

TCR alpha and TCR beta cDNA libraries carrying sample barcodes and UMIs were produced by 5'RACE using constant-segment primers. TCRdb reanalysed the 5' RACE reads using MiXCR and keeps one entry per CDR3 protein. The sample has about 560,000 distinct CDR3 sequences, 15% to 20% seen once. CDR3 length: 15 residues. V lost 0 bases and J lost 5, with 9 bases in between. Germline loops: CDR1 SGDLS, CDR2 YYNGEE. Points on this clonotype: Its target is not known.

Source material: PBMCs or a T cell subset sorted from them (not recorded which). This TCR was sampled from an adult woman who had mild COVID-19 (a few samples of this study predate the infection). Cell type and time point are not known. This chain uses TRBV9 with TRBJ2-6; D ambiguous. In DNA form, the CDR3 reads TGTGCCAGCAGCGTAGATTGGGCGAGGGCCAACGTCCTGACTTTC. It codes for CASSVDWARANVLTF. Based on the CDR3 plus reference TRBV9 and TRBJ2-6, the full variable domain is DSGVTQTPKHLITATGQRVTLRCSPRSGDLSVYWYQQSLDQGLQFLIQYYNGEERAKGNILERFSAQQFPDLHSELNLSSLELGDSALYFCASSVDWARANVLTFGAGSRLTVL.